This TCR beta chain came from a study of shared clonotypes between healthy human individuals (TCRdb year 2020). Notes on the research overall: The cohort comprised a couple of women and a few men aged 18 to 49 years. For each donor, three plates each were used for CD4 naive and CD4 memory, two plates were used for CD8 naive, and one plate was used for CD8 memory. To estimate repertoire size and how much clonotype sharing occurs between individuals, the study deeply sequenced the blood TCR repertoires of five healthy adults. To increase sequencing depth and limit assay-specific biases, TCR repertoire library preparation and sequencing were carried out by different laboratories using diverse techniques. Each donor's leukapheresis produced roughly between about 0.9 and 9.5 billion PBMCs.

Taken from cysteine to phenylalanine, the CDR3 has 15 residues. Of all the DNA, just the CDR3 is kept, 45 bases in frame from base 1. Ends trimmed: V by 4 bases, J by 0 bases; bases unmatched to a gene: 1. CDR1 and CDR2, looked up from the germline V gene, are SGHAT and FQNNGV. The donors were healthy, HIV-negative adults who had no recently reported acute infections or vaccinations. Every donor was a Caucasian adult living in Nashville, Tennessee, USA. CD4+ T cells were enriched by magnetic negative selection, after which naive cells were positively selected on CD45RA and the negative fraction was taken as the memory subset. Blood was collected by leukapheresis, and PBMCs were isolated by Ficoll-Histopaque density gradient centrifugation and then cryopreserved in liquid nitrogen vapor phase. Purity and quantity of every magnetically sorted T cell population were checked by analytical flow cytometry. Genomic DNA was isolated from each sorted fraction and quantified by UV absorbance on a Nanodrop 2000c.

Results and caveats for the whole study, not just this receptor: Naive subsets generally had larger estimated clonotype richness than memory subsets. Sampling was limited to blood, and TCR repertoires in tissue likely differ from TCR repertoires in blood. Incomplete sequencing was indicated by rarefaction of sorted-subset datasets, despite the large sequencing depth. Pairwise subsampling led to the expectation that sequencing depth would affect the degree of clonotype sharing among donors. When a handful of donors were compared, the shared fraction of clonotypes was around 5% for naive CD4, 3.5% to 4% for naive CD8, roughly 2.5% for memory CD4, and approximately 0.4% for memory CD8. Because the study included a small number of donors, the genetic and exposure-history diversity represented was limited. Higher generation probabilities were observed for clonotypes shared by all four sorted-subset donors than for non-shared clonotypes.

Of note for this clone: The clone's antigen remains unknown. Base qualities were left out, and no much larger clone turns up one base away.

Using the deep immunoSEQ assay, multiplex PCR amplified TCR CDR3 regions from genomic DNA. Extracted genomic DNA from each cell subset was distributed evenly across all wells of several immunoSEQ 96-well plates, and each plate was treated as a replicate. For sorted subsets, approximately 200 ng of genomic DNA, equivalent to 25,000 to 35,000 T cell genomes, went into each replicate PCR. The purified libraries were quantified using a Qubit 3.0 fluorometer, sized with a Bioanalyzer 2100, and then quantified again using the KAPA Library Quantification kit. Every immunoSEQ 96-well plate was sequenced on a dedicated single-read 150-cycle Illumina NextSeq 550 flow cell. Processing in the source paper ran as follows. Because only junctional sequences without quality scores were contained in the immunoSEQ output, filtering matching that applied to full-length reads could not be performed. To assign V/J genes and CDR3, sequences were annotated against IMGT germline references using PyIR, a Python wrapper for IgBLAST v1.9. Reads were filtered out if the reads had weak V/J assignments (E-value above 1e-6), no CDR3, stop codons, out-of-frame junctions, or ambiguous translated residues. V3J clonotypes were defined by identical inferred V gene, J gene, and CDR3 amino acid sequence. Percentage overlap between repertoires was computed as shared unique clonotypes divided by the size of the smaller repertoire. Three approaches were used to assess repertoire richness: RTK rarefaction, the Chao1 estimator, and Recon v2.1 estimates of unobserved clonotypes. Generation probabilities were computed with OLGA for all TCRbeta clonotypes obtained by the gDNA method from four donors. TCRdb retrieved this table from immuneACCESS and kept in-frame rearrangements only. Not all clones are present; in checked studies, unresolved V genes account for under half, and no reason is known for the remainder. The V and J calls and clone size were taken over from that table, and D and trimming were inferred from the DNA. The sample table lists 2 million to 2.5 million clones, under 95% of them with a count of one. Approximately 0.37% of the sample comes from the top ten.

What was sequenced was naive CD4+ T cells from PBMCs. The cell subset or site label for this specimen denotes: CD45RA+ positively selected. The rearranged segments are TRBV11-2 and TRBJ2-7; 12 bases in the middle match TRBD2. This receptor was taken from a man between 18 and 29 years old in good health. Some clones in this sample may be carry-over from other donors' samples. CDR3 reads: CASSWTSGISYEQYF. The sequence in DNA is TGTGCCAGCAGCTGGACTAGCGGGATCTCCTACGAGCAGTACTTC.